This paragraph covers one TCR beta chain sequence. The data originate from a study of shared clonotypes between healthy human individuals. Nashville, Tennessee was home to all donors, who were Caucasian adults. Sequencing was performed with immunoSEQ multiplex PCR; in TCRdb, only in-frame clones are kept and a portion is missing. The sample consists of about 730,000 clones, 72% of them appearing once. The source is a woman aged 25 to 39 in good health. Material for sequencing was memory CD4+ T cells sorted from blood. Specified subset: CD45RA-negative fraction.

The CDR3, as DNA: TGCGCCAGCAGCCGTGGCCCGGACGTTCAGCCCCAGCATTTT. As protein: CASSRGPDVQPQHF. V gene TRBV5-1 combines with J gene TRBJ1-5; unclear D gene. CDR3 length equals 14 residues. V lost 4 bases, J lost 6 bases, and 14 bases lay in between. Germline CDR1 is SGHRS and CDR2 is YFSETQ. Full variable domain (missing parts from reference TRBV5-1 and TRBJ1-5): KAGVTQTPRYLIKTRGQQVTLSCSPISGHRSVSWYQQTPGQGLQFLFEYFSETQRNKGNFPGRFSGRQFSNSRSEMNVSTLELGDSALYLCASSRGPDVQPQHFGDGTRLSIL.